This T cell receptor beta chain was recovered during a study of blood T cell repertoires in COVID-19. Whole-study context: The United States, Italy and Spain supplied acute and convalescent COVID-19 samples. PBMCs, B-cell-depleted T cells, or T cells were the source of the cDNA or gDNA that made up the material.

Per the study methods: Estimation of nucleated cell counts was performed using reference gene primer amplification. The method was immunoSEQ multiplex PCR; TCRdb's version includes in-frame clones alone and lacks a portion of them. The V and J calls and the clone size are those of that table, but D and trimming were determined from the DNA. The table records 250,000 or so clones, roughly four fifths of them present only once. V lost 6 bases and J 2 bases, leaving 13 bases between the germline ends. Germline CDR1 and CDR2: SGHRS and YFSETQ. CDR3 length: 14 residues. The origin of this receptor is a woman aged 70-85 years with acute or convalescent COVID-19. The rearrangement joins TRBV5-1 to TRBJ2-3, with a weak D call TRBD2 (6 bases). Sequencing was carried out using peripheral blood. CDR3 bases: TGCGCCAGCACCACGGGGGAACTCACAGATACGCAGTATTTT. This sequence encodes CASTTGELTDTQYF.